What follows are 10 T cell receptor beta chains derived from one specimen sequenced in a study of T cell changes during pregnancy in multiple sclerosis. This table comes from immunoSEQ multiplex PCR, and its TCRdb copy is limited to in-frame clones, with some not included. Here the sample spans some 100,000 clones, approximately 94% being singletons. Material: peripheral blood, obtained before pregnancy. These receptors were obtained from a female donor with multiple sclerosis, enrolled in a pregnancy study.

The chain uses TRBV19 and TRBJ1-5, with D maybe TRBD1 (5 bases). The CDR3 runs 13 residues. Germline lookup yields CDR1 LNHDA and CDR2 SQIVND (reference sequence). Trimming left V 5 bases short and J 4 bases short, with 9 bases between. CDR3 residues: CASSSRVNQPQHF. DNA for the CDR3: TGTGCCAGTAGTTCCAGGGTAAATCAGCCCCAGCATTTT.

V usage is TRBV9 and J usage is TRBJ2-1; 12 nucleotides align to TRBD1. Germline V lookup: CDR1 SGDLS, CDR2 YYNGEE. CDR3 size: 16 residues. V shed 3 bases, J shed 5 bases, and the junction held 6 bases outside the gene matches. The CDR3 here is CASSAIGTGGHNEQFF. The CDR3 nucleotides read TGTGCCAGCAGCGCTATCGGGACAGGGGGCCACAATGAGCAGTTCTTC.

The chain uses TRBV12-5 and TRBJ2-2; 8 bases line up with TRBD1. The germline gives CDR1 LGHNT, CDR2 FRNRAP. V gave up 1 base and J gave up 2 bases; unmatched junction bases: 3. The CDR3 runs to 16 residues. The CDR3: CASGLATGANTGELFF. In DNA, the CDR3 is TGTGCTAGTGGTTTGGCGACAGGGGCAAACACCGGGGAGCTGTTTTTT.

The chain couples TRBV7-2 to TRBJ2-7, with a tentative D call TRBD2 (6 bases). The CDR3 length is 14 residues. V lost 7 bases and J lost 0, with 13 bases in between. Germline assignment: CDR1 SGHTA and CDR2 FQGNSA. The CDR3 sequence is CASTSRDFSYEQYF. CDR3 DNA: TGTGCCAGCACCTCGAGGGACTTCTCCTACGAGCAGTACTTC.

The chain carries TRBV9 and TRBJ1-4, with D uncertain. The CDR3 has 14 amino acids. The germline V and J ends were trimmed by 0 bases and 7 bases, with 10 bases remaining between them. Germline lookup yields CDR1 SGDLS and CDR2 YYNGEE. As DNA, the CDR3 is TGTGCCAGCAGCGTAGGATGGCCAGGTGAAAAACTGTTTTTT. Residues: CASSVGWPGEKLFF. The variable domain in full, with the rest retrieved from reference TRBV9 and TRBJ1-4, is DSGVTQTPKHLITATGQRVTLRCSPRSGDLSVYWYQQSLDQGLQFLIQYYNGEERAKGNILERFSAQQFPDLHSELNLSSLELGDSALYFCASSVGWPGEKLFFGSGTQLSVL.

The chain employs TRBV19 and TRBJ2-4; D unclear. Trimming removed 10 bases from V and 2 bases from J, with 15 bases in between. Per the germline V gene, CDR1 is LNHDA and CDR2 is SQIVND (reference sequence). This CDR3 is built from 14 residues. CDR3 sequence reads: CATRVVATKNIQYF. CDR3 in DNA: TGTGCCACCCGGGTAGTGGCCACCAAAAACATTCAGTACTTC.

The chain combines TRBV19 with TRBJ1-2; 7 bases fit TRBD1. This CDR3 region has 13 residues. V lost 9 bases and J lost 7; bases outside the gene matches: 11. Germline CDR1 LNHDA, CDR2 SQIVND (reference sequence). CDR3 residues: CASLPGTVGGYTF. The CDR3 nucleotides are TGTGCCAGCCTACCCGGGACAGTGGGTGGCTACACCTTC.

This chain links TRBV9 with TRBJ2-3; 7 nucleotides align to TRBD2. Trimming removed 3 bases from V and 3 bases from J; junction bases left unmatched: 7. Germline loops: CDR1 SGDLS, CDR2 YYNGEE. There are 15 residues in the CDR3. CDR3 coding DNA: TGTGCCAGCAGCGCTAGGGGTAGCGGGACAGATACGCAGTATTTT. Protein product: CASSARGSGTDTQYF.

This chain uses TRBV28 with TRBJ2-2; weak D call: TRBD2 (6 bases). From germline, CDR1 is MDHEN and CDR2 SYDVKM. This CDR3 contains 16 residues. Trimming left V 6 bases short and J 4 bases short, with 18 bases between. The CDR3 nucleotides read TGTGCCAGCAGACCCTCGGGGGTGAGGGGCACCGGGGAGCTGTTTTTT. Protein: CASRPSGVRGTGELFF.

This rearrangement joins TRBV18 to TRBJ1-1, with a tentative D call TRBD1 (6 bases). Deletions cut 0 bases from V and 2 bases from J, with 13 bases between. The CDR3 covers 16 residues. The germline gives CDR1 KGHSH, CDR2 LQKENI. This CDR3 is CASSPPKRGHNTEAFF. CDR3 bases: TGTGCCAGCTCACCACCGAAGAGGGGACATAACACTGAAGCTTTCTTT.